The 20 T cell receptor beta chains reported below all come from one sample, sequenced in a study of T cell repertoires in urothelial bladder cancer. Here immunoSEQ multiplex PCR was the method, and the copy in TCRdb shows in-frame clones only, minus some. This table holds some 11,000 clones, approximately 70% found once. The sequenced sample consisted of tumor-infiltrating cells from bladder cancer. The receptors derive from a human donor with a benign inflammatory bladder lesion.

The V call is TRBV6-1, the J call TRBJ2-3; D gene unclear. This CDR3 has 14 residues. Germline V gene lookup returns CDR1 MNHNS and CDR2 SASEGT. V lost 7 bases to trimming and J lost 3 bases, with 14 bases between them. The CDR3 sequence: CASNILFGTDTQYF. As DNA, the CDR3 is TGTGCCAGCAATATTTTATTCGGGACAGATACGCAGTATTTT.

Sample share makes this clone large. The chain employs TRBV7-9 and TRBJ2-7; D might be TRBD1 (6 bases). Trimming took off 5 bases at V and 3 bases at J, with 8 bases between the two ends. Germline values: CDR1 SEHNR, CDR2 FQNEAQ (reference sequence). The CDR3 is made up of 12 amino acids. In DNA form, the CDR3 reads TGTGCCAGCAGCCTACAGGGCTACGAGCAGTACTTC. Translating gives CASSLQGYEQYF.

The chain employs TRBV5-1 and TRBJ2-7; D ambiguous. Germline V gene lookup returns CDR1 SGHRS and CDR2 YFSETQ. The ends were cut back, 4 bases at V and 3 bases at J, with 11 bases in the middle. This CDR3 has 13 residues. The CDR3 is CASSPTGYYEQYF. The CDR3 DNA is TGCGCCAGCAGCCCCACGGGCTACTACGAGCAGTACTTC.

The chain combines TRBV19 with TRBJ1-2; 10 bases are shared with TRBD1. Looked up from germline, CDR1 is LNHDA and CDR2 is SQIVND (reference sequence). The CDR3 is 14 amino acids. With V trimmed by 5 bases and J by 2 bases, 2 bases remained unmatched. CDR3: CASSLTGGNYGYTF. CDR3 sequence (DNA): TGTGCCAGTAGTTTGACAGGGGGCAACTATGGCTACACCTTC.

CDR3 bases: TGCGCCAGCAGCCAACCCCTACTAGCGGACCTGGGGGATACGCAGTATTTT. Translated: CASSQPLLADLGDTQYF. This chain joins TRBV5-1 and TRBJ2-3, with 8 bases matching TRBD2. The junction had 16 bases not matched to a gene; V was cut back by 4 bases and J by 6 bases. This CDR3 has 17 residues. Germline V lookup: CDR1 SGHRS, CDR2 YFSETQ.

The rearrangement uses TRBV30 and TRBJ2-2; 10 positions match TRBD1. Germline CDR1 and CDR2: GTSNPN and SVGIG (reference sequence). Unmatched junction bases numbered 12, after V lost 5 bases and J lost 6 bases. This CDR3 is 16 amino acids long. CDR3 protein: CAWRSRDRGNPGELFF. CDR3 sequence (DNA): TGTGCCTGGCGTTCCCGGGACAGGGGAAACCCCGGGGAGCTGTTTTTT.

This clone was picked up one time. CDR3 sequence (DNA): TGTGCCAGCAGCTTAGGTTGGGGCAACACTGAAGCTTTCTTT. Its protein product is CASSLGWGNTEAFF. The rearrangement links TRBV5-6 to TRBJ1-1, with D possibly being TRBD1 (5 bases). V was clipped by 2 bases and J by 2 bases, with 10 bases between them. This CDR3 spans 14 amino acids. Germline-derived CDR1 and CDR2 are SGHDT and YYEEEE.

CDR3 sequence (DNA): TGTGCCAGCAGCTTTACCGGGGGCCCGACTGAGCAGTTCTTC. Protein product: CASSFTGGPTEQFF. The chain joins TRBV7-2 to TRBJ2-1, with D perhaps matching TRBD1 or TRBD2 (6 bases each). V was cut by 3 bases and J by 9 bases, with 15 bases left in between. The CDR3 is 14 residues long. In germline, CDR1 is SGHTA, CDR2 FQGNSA.

This clone has a handful of counts. Mismatch with germline at one junction end may stem from a read error. V gene TRBV19 combines with J gene TRBJ1-2, with D possibly TRBD1 on 5 matching bases. CDR1 is LNHDA and CDR2 is SQIVND in the germline V gene (reference sequence). The CDR3 spans 14 residues. The CDR3 coding sequence is TGTGCCAGTAGTCTAGACGGGGCCGCCTGGGGCTACACCTTC. Protein: CASSLDGAAWGYTF. The complete variable domain, with remaining parts taken from reference TRBV19 and TRBJ1-2, reads DGGITQSPKYLFRKEGQNVTLSCEQNLNHDAMYWYRQDPGQGLRLIYYSQIVNDFQKGDIAEGYSVSREKKESFPLTVTSAQKNPTAFYLCASSLDGAAWGYTFGSGTRLTVV.

The V gene is TRBV6-5, the J gene TRBJ1-4; the D gene is possibly TRBD1 (5 bases). This CDR3 spans 14 amino acids. Germline V gene data show CDR1 as MNHEY and CDR2 as SVGAGI. V gave up 2 bases and J gave up 7 bases, with 11 bases separating them. Here the CDR3 DNA reads TGTGCCAGCAGTTACGACAGCTCTGGTGAAAAACTGTTTTTT. Encoded protein: CASSYDSSGEKLFF.

The chain has TRBV5-6 and TRBJ2-3, with TRBD1 identical over 8 bases. CDR3 length equals 15 residues. The ends lost 2 bases at V and 1 base at J; junction bases unmatched: 3. CDR1 and CDR2 (germline): SGHDT, YYEEEE. CDR3 protein: CASSLQGDRTDTQYF. CDR3 DNA sequence: TGTGCCAGCAGCTTACAGGGGGATCGCACAGATACGCAGTATTTT.

The chain has TRBV5-4 and TRBJ2-7; no definite D call. The germline gives CDR1 SGHNT, CDR2 YYREEE (reference sequence). The CDR3 length is 14 residues. The germline V and J ends were trimmed by 4 bases and 0 bases, with 11 bases remaining between them. CDR3 in DNA: TGTGCCAGCAGCCTTTCTCCTTACTCCTACGAGCAGTACTTC. Amino acid sequence: CASSLSPYSYEQYF.

This clone was recorded once. The J gene is TRBJ2-7, the V gene TRBV30; 7 bases line up with TRBD1. The CDR3 is 14 amino acids. In germline, CDR1 is GTSNPN, CDR2 SVGIG (reference sequence). Trimming at V came to 0 bases and at J to 1 base, leaving 3 bases not matched to a gene. CDR3 sequence (DNA): TGTGCCTGGAGTGTATTGACAGGGTCCTACGAGCAGTACTTC. It encodes CAWSVLTGSYEQYF. Filled out from reference TRBV30 and TRBJ2-7, the complete variable domain reads SQTIHQWPATLVQPVGSPLSLECTVEGTSNPNLYWYRQAAGRGLQLLFYSVGIGQISSEVPQNLSASRPQDRQFILSSKKLLLSDSGFYLCAWSVLTGSYEQYFGPGTRLTVT.

The chain combines TRBV30 with TRBJ2-5; no firm D call. Germline V gene data show CDR1 as GTSNPN and CDR2 as SVGIG (reference sequence). The V gene lost 0 bases and the J gene lost 0 bases, with 5 bases spanning the gap. This CDR3 has 13 amino acids. In DNA form, the CDR3 reads TGTGCCTGGAGTGTACAGTACCAAGAGACCCAGTACTTC. It translates to CAWSVQYQETQYF.

Only one count was recorded for this clone. The V gene is TRBV7-9, the J gene TRBJ1-3, with a possible D match to TRBD1 (6 bases). CDR1 and CDR2 from the germline V gene are SEHNR and FQNEAQ (reference sequence). CDR3 size: 18 residues. V was pared by 0 bases and J by 0 bases, with 15 bases between. The CDR3 is CASSLAQFWGHSGNTIYF. The CDR3, as DNA: TGTGCCAGCAGCTTAGCGCAGTTTTGGGGGCACTCTGGAAACACCATATATTTT.

This chain uses TRBV5-1 with TRBJ1-5; no firm D call. Germline V lookup: CDR1 SGHRS, CDR2 YFSETQ. V gave up 0 bases and J gave up 2 bases, with 9 bases separating them. The CDR3 has 15 amino acids. CDR3 residues: CASSLGGIGNQPQHF. CDR3 nucleotides: TGCGCCAGCAGCTTGGGCGGGATCGGCAATCAGCCCCAGCATTTT.

The chain carries TRBV20-1 and TRBJ2-7, with TRBD1 as a possible D gene (5 bases). Trimming pared 3 bases from V and 3 bases from J, leaving 6 bases between. Germline V CDR1 and CDR2: DFQATT, SNEGSKA (reference sequence). The CDR3 consists of 11 residues. In DNA form, the CDR3 reads TGCAGTGCTAGTGACAGCTACGAGCAGTACTTC. This translates into CSASDSYEQYF.

The chain links TRBV6-1 to TRBJ2-7; 12 nucleotides line up with TRBD1. This CDR3 contains 15 residues. CDR1 MNHNS and CDR2 SASEGT come from the germline V gene. Trimming took 4 bases from V and 5 from J; bases not matched to a gene: 6. Here the CDR3 reads CASSASGTGGHEQYF. The CDR3 nucleotides are TGTGCCAGCAGTGCTAGCGGGACAGGGGGCCACGAGCAGTACTTC.

This clone has a single count. Written as DNA, the CDR3 is TGTGCCAGCAGCCCCCAAAGCGGGTCGGTCGGGGAGCTGTTTTTT. Encoded protein: CASSPQSGSVGELFF. This sequence joins TRBV2 and TRBJ2-2; maybe TRBD2 (6 bases). Germline CDR1 and CDR2: SNHLY and FYNNEI. V lost 6 bases to trimming and J lost 7 bases, with 18 bases between them. CDR3 size: 15 residues.

V usage is TRBV6-1 and J usage is TRBJ2-3; the D gene is possibly TRBD2 (7 bases). The CDR3 length is 15 residues. Germline V gives CDR1 MNHNS, CDR2 SASEGT. V lost 6 bases and J 5 bases, leaving 18 bases between the germline ends. The CDR3 reads CASRPEGGIRDTQYF. DNA for the CDR3: TGTGCCAGCAGACCGGAGGGGGGGATAAGAGATACGCAGTATTTT.